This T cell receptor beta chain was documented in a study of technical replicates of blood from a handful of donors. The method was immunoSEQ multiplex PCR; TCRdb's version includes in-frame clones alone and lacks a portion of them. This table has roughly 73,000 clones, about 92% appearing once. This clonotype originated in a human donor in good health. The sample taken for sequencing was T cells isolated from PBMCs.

CDR3 coding DNA: TGTGCCAGCAGCCGAAGACAGGGCTCCACTGAAGCTTTCTTT. Translation: CASSRRQGSTEAFF. The rearrangement joins TRBV7-9 to TRBJ1-1; 7 positions agree with TRBD1. The trim removed 5 bases at V and 4 bases at J, leaving 7 bases unmatched. This CDR3 has 14 amino acids. The germline V gene encodes CDR1 SEHNR and CDR2 FQNEAQ (reference sequence).